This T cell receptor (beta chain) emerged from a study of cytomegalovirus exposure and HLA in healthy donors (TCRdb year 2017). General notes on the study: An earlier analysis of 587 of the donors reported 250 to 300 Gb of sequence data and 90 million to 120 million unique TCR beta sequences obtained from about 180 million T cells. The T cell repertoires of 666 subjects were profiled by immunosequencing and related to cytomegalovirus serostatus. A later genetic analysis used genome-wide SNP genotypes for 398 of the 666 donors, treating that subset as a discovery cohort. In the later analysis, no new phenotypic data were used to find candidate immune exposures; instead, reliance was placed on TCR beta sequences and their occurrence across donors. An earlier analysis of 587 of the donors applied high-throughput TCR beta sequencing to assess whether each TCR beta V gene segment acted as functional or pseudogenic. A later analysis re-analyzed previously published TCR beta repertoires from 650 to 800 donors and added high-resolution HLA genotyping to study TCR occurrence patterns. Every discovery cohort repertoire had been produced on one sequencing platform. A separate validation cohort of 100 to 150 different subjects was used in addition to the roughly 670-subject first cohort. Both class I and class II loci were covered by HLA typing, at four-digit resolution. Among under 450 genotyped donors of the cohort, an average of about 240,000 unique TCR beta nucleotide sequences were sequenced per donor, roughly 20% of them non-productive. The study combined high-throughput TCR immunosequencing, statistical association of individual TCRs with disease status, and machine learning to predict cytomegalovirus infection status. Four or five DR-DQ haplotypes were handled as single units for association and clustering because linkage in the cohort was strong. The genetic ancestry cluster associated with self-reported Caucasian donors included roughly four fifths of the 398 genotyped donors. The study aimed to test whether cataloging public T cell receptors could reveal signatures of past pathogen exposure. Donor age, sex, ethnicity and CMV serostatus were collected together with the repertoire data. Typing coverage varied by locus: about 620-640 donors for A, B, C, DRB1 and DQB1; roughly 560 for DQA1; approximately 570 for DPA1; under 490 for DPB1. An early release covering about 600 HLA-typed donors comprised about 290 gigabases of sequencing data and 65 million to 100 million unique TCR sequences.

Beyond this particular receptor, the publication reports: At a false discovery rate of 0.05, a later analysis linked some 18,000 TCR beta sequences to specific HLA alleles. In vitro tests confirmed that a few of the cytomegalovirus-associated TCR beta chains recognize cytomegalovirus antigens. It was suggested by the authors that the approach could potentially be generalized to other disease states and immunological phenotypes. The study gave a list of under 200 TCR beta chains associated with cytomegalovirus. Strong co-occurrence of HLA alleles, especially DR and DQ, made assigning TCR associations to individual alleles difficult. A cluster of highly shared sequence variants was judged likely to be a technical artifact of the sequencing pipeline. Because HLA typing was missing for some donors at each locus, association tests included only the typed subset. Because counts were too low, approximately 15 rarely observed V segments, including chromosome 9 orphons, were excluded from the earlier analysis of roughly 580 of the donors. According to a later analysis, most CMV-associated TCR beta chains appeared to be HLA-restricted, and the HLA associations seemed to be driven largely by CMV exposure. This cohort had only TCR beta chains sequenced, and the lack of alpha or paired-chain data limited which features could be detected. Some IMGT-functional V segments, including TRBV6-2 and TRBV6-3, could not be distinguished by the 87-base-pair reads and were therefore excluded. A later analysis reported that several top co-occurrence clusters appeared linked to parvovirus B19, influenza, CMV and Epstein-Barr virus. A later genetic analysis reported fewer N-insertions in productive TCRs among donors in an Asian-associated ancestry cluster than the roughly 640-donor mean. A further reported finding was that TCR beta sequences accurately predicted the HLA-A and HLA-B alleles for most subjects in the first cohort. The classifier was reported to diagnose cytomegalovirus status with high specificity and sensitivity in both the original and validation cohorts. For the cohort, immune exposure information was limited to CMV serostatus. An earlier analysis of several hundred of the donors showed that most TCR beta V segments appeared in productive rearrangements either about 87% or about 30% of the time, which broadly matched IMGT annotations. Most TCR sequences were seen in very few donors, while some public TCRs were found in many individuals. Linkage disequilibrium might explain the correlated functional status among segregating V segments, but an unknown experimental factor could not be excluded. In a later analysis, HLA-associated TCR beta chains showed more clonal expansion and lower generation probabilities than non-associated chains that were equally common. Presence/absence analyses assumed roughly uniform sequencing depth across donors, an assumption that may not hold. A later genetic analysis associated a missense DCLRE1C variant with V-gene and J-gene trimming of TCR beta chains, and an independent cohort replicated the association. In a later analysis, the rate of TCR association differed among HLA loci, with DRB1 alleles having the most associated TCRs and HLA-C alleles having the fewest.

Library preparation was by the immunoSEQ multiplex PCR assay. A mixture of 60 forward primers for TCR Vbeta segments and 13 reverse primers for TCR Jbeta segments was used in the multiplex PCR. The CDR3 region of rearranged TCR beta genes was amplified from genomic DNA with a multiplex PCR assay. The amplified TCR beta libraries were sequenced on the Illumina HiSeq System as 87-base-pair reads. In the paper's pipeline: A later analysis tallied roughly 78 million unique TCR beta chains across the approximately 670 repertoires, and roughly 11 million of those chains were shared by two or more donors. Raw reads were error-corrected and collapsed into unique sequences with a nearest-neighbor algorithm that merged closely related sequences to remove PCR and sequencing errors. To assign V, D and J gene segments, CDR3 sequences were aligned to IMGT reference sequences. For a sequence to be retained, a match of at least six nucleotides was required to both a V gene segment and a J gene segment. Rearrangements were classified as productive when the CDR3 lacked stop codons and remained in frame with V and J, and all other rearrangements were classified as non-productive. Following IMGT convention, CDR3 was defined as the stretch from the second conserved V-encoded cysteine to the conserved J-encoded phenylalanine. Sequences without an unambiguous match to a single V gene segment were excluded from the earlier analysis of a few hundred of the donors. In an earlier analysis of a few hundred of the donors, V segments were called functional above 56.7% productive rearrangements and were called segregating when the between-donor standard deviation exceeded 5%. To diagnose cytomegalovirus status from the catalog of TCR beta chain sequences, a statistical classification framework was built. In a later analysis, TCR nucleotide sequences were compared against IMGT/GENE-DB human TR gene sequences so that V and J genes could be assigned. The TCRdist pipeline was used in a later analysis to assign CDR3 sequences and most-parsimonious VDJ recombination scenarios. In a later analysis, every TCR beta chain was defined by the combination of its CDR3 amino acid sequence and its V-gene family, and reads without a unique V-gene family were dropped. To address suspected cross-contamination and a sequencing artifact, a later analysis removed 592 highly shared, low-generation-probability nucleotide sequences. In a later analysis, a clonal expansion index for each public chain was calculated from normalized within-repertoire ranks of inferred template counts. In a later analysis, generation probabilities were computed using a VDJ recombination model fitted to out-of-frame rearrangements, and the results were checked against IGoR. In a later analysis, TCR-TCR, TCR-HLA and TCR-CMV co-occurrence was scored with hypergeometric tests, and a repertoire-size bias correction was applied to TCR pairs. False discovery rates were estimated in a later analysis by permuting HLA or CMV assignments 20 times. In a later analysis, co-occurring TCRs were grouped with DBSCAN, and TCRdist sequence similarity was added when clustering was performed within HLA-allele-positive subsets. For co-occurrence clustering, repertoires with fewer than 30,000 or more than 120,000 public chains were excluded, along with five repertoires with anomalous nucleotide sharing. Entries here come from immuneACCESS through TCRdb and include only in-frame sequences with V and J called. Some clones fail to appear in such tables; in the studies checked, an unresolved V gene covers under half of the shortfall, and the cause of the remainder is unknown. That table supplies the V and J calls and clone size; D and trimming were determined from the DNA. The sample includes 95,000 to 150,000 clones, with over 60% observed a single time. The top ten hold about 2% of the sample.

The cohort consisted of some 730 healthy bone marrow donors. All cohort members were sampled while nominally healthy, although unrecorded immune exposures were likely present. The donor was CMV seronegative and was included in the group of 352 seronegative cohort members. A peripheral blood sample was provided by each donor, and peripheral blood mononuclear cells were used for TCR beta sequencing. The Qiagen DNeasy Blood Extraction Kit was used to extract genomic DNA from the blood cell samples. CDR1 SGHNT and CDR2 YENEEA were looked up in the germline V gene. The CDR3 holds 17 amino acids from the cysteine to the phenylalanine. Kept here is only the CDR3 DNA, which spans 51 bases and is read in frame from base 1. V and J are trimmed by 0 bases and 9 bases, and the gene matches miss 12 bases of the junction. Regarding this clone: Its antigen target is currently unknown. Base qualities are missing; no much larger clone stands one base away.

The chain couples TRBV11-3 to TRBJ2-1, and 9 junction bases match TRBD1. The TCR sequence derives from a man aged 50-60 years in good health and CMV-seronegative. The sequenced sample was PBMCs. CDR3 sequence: CASSLDMMGQGSPEQFF. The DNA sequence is TGTGCCAGCAGCTTAGATATGATGGGACAGGGCTCCCCTGAGCAGTTCTTC. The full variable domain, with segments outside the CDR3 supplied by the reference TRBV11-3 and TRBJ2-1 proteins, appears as EAGVVQSPRYKIIEKKQPVAFWCNPISGHNTLYWYLQNLGQGPELLIRYENEEAVDDSQLPKDRFSAERLKGVDSTLKIQPAELGDSAVYLCASSLDMMGQGSPEQFFGPGTRLTVL.